These 5 T cell receptor beta chains came from one sample sequenced in a study of identical twins. TCRdb ran MiXCR on the 5' RACE reads and lists one entry per CDR3 protein. The profile shows 450,000 or so distinct CDR3 sequences, 13% to 15% of them singletons. These same records also appear under a second study, on yellow fever vaccine responses in identical twins.

Sequencing used CD4+ T cells sorted from blood. The receptors shown here come from a young woman in good health.

This clonotype appeared a few times. The gene calls are TRBV10-3 and TRBJ2-7; 9 bases agree with TRBD1. With V trimmed by 2 bases and J by 6 bases, 11 bases remained unmatched. CDR1 ENHRY and CDR2 SYGVKD come from the germline V gene. The CDR3 extends over 16 amino acids. CDR3 loop: CAISENWDRVVREQYF. CDR3 bases: TGTGCCATCAGTGAGAATTGGGACAGGGTAGTTCGCGAGCAGTACTTC.

This clonotype has ten or more counts. The chain is built from TRBV7-2 and TRBJ2-5; 11 bases line up with TRBD2. V dropped 5 bases and J dropped 5; count of bases not matched to a gene: 4. CDR1 and CDR2 from the germline V gene are SGHTA and FQGNSA. This CDR3 has 14 residues. The CDR3 region has the DNA TGTGCCAGCAGCCTACTAGCGGGGGTTGAGACCCAGTACTTC. It yields the protein CASSLLAGVETQYF.

CDR3: CASSQVGWRDTYEQYF. The DNA for the CDR3 is TGCGCCAGCAGCCAAGTCGGGTGGAGAGATACCTACGAGCAGTACTTC. This sequence joins TRBV4-3 and TRBJ2-7; D gene ambiguous. Germline assignment: CDR1 LGHNA and CDR2 YSLEER. V shed 1 base and J shed 2 bases, with 15 bases lying between them. The CDR3 spans 16 residues.

This clonotype was seen ten or more times. This chain links TRBV7-2 with TRBJ2-2; 8 nucleotides align to TRBD2. CDR1 and CDR2 (germline): SGHTA, FQGNSA. V lost 5 bases and J lost 2; bases outside the gene matches: 4. The CDR3 is made up of 15 amino acids. The chain's CDR3 is CASSALAANTGELFF. The DNA for the CDR3 is TGTGCCAGCAGCGCACTAGCGGCCAACACCGGGGAGCTGTTTTTT.

This clonotype has just a few counts. The chain carries TRBV4-3 and TRBJ2-7; 7 nucleotides line up with TRBD1. The V gene end was trimmed by 1 base and the J gene end by 7 bases; junction bases not matched to a gene: 10. The CDR3 has 15 amino acids. Per germline, CDR1 LGHNA and CDR2 YSLEER. CDR3 region: CASSQGVDRVGEQYF. The CDR3 coding sequence is TGCGCCAGCAGCCAAGGGGTTGACAGGGTCGGGGAGCAGTACTTC.